Each of the 27 T cell receptor beta chains below was sequenced from the same sample in a study of T cell changes during pregnancy in multiple sclerosis. TCRdb's copy holds only in-frame clones and misses some; the assay was immunoSEQ multiplex PCR. The data contain roughly 45,000 clones, 80% to 95% of them seen just once; the ten biggest clones take up approximately 4%. The material sequenced was CD8+ T cells from peripheral blood mononuclear cells, taken after pregnancy. The receptors here all came from a female donor with multiple sclerosis, enrolled in a pregnancy study.

The chain carries TRBV6-1 and TRBJ2-5, with 12 bases lining up with TRBD2. Germline CDR1 and CDR2: MNHNS and SASEGT. J lost 5 bases, V lost 2 bases, and 12 bases had no gene match. The CDR3 loop spans 18 amino acids. The CDR3 DNA reads TGTGCCAGCAGTGAAAAGCGACTAGCGGGAGTAAGTTGGGAGACCCAGTACTTC. Its protein product is CASSEKRLAGVSWETQYF.

The CDR3 protein is CASSLGGYSTQYF. Written as DNA, the CDR3 is TGTGCCAGCAGCTTAGGAGGGTATTCGACCCAGTACTTC. The rearrangement joins TRBV7-3 to TRBJ2-5; possibly TRBD2 for D (6 bases). Per germline, CDR1 SGHTA and CDR2 FQGTGA. The CDR3 is 13 amino acids. Trimming removed 2 bases at V and 7 bases at J, with 11 bases between.

The CDR3 DNA is TGTGCCAGCTGGGGACAGGGAACCCCCTACGAGCAGTACTTC. Residues: CASWGQGTPYEQYF. This chain connects TRBV27 to TRBJ2-7; 9 bases are shared with TRBD1. The CDR3 runs to 14 residues. Germline values: CDR1 MNHEY, CDR2 SMNVEV (reference sequence). J lost 2 bases, V lost 8 bases, and 7 bases had no gene match.

This clone came up once. The chain is built from TRBV6-6 and TRBJ1-1; D unclear. Germline V gene sequence: CDR1 MNHNY, CDR2 SVGAGI (reference sequence). The V end was cut by 6 bases, the J end by 0 bases, with 8 bases between. This CDR3 is 13 amino acids long. The CDR3 DNA reads TGTGCCAGCAGGATATCTATGAACACTGAAGCTTTCTTT. Amino acid sequence: CASRISMNTEAFF.

The V gene is TRBV19, the J gene TRBJ1-6, with TRBD1 matching over 9 bases. This CDR3 is 18 amino acids long. J was trimmed by 6 bases and V by 4 bases; bases with no gene match: 13. Germline loops: CDR1 LNHDA, CDR2 SQIVND (reference sequence). The CDR3 loop is CASSTRDRARGGNSPLHF. Written as DNA, the CDR3 is TGTGCCAGTAGTACCCGGGACAGGGCCAGAGGAGGTAATTCACCCCTCCACTTT.

The rearrangement uses TRBV27 and TRBJ2-1; 7 bases match TRBD2. Germline V lookup: CDR1 MNHEY, CDR2 SMNVEV (reference sequence). The CDR3 is 14 amino acids. V shed 3 bases and J 8 bases; nucleotides not matched to a gene: 7. The CDR3 region has the DNA TGTGCCAGCAGTTTCTACACGGGAGGAGATGAGCAGTTCTTC. Encoded protein: CASSFYTGGDEQFF.

The chain is built from TRBV6-5 and TRBJ1-5; 7 bases match TRBD1. The germline gives CDR1 MNHEY, CDR2 SVGAGI. The CDR3 length is 15 residues. The V gene end was trimmed by 0 bases and the J gene end by 7 bases; junction bases not matched to a gene: 6. For the CDR3, the DNA is TGTGCCAGCAGTTACTCCTCCGACAGGGACCAGCCCCAGCATTTT. It yields the protein CASSYSSDRDQPQHF.

The chain couples TRBV7-9 to TRBJ2-1; 10 positions match TRBD1. V shed 6 bases and J 4 bases; nucleotides not matched to a gene: 9. This CDR3 is 16 amino acids long. The germline CDR1 and CDR2 sequences are SEHNR and FQNEAQ (reference sequence). The CDR3 sequence: CASSPPDRGKYNEQFF. CDR3 DNA sequence: TGTGCCAGCAGTCCCCCGGACAGGGGGAAATACAATGAGCAGTTCTTC.

This sequence joins TRBV2 and TRBJ2-7; maybe TRBD2 (5 bases). There are 16 residues in the CDR3. Per germline, CDR1 SNHLY and CDR2 FYNNEI. Trimming took 4 bases from V and 6 from J, leaving 22 bases between them. CDR3 residues: CASSGGLIAYLSEQYF. The CDR3 coding sequence is TGTGCCAGCAGTGGAGGACTGATAGCCTACCTCAGCGAGCAGTACTTC.

V and J are TRBV5-4 and TRBJ2-2; 8 bases fit TRBD1. Trimming at V came to 6 bases and at J to 7 bases, leaving 14 bases not matched to a gene. CDR3 length equals 16 residues. Per the germline V gene, CDR1 is SGHNT and CDR2 is YYREEE (reference sequence). The CDR3 DNA follows: TGTGCCAGCACCCATGCGGCAGGGGGCGTCATCGGGGAGCTGTTTTTT. This gives the protein CASTHAAGGVIGELFF.

V usage is TRBV6-5 and J usage is TRBJ2-3; 15 bases agree with TRBD2. The CDR3 has 15 residues. Losses at the gene ends were 8 bases for V and 4 bases for J; bases not matched to a gene: 4. Germline CDR1 is MNHEY and CDR2 is SVGAGI. This chain's CDR3 is CASGRTSGGADTQYF. The CDR3 DNA reads as TGTGCCAGCGGCCGGACTAGCGGGGGGGCAGATACGCAGTATTTT.

The V call is TRBV6-1, the J call TRBJ2-1; 11 bases line up with TRBD2. This CDR3 spans 15 amino acids. J was trimmed by 4 bases and V by 7 bases; bases with no gene match: 6. Germline-derived CDR1 and CDR2 are MNHNS and SASEGT. CDR3 loop: CASTQLAGGYNEQFF. The CDR3 nucleotides read TGTGCCAGCACTCAGTTAGCGGGAGGGTACAATGAGCAGTTCTTC.

This chain links TRBV27 with TRBJ2-2; D remains unclear. The germline V gene has CDR1 MNHEY and CDR2 SMNVEV (reference sequence). V shed 2 bases and J shed 2 bases, with 6 bases lying between them. This CDR3 is 14 amino acids long. DNA of the CDR3: TGTGCCAGCAGTTTAACTCAAAACACCGGGGAGCTGTTTTTT. This sequence encodes CASSLTQNTGELFF.

V gene TRBV7-9 combines with J gene TRBJ2-7; possibly TRBD2 for D (7 bases). The CDR3 is 13 residues long. Trimming took 5 bases from V and 5 from J, leaving 13 bases between them. Germline V gives CDR1 SEHNR, CDR2 FQNEAQ (reference sequence). The CDR3 spells CASSPPGGDEQYF. In nucleotides, the CDR3 is TGTGCCAGCAGCCCCCCGGGGGGCGACGAGCAGTACTTC.

This clone occurred once. CDR3 loop: CASSEGDSNSPLHF. The DNA of the CDR3 is TGTGCCAGCAGCGAGGGGGACAGTAATTCACCCCTCCACTTT. The V call is TRBV9, the J call TRBJ1-6; 7 bases align to TRBD1. With V trimmed by 3 bases and J by 6 bases, 3 bases remained unmatched. Germline-derived CDR1 and CDR2 are SGDLS and YYNGEE. This CDR3 contains 14 residues.

Here the CDR3 reads CASSEAPGSTDTQYF. DNA for the CDR3: TGTGCCAGCAGTGAAGCGCCGGGGTCCACAGATACGCAGTATTTT. V usage is TRBV6-1 and J usage is TRBJ2-3; D might be TRBD2 (5 bases). CDR1 is MNHNS and CDR2 is SASEGT in the germline V gene. Trimming cost V 0 bases and J 2 bases, with 9 bases left between them. CDR3 length: 15 amino acids.

The chain combines TRBV30 with TRBJ1-5, with D perhaps TRBD1 (5 bases). V lost 1 base, J lost 7 bases, and 17 bases lay in between. The CDR3 extends over 15 amino acids. Germline-derived CDR1 and CDR2 are GTSNPN and SVGIG (reference sequence). The DNA of the CDR3 is TGTGCCTGGAGTGACGGGGGGATGTGGTCCCAGCCCCAGCATTTT. Translation gives CAWSDGGMWSQPQHF.

The V gene is TRBV21-1, the J gene TRBJ1-5; the DNA was not compared with TRBD1, the D call given in the table. TRBV21-1 is labeled a pseudogene. The CDR3 sequence is 17 residues long. CDR3 protein: CASSKALPGWSNQPQHF. CDR3 coding DNA: TGTGCCAGCAGCAAAGCGCTCCCAGGGTGGAGCAATCAGCCCCAGCATTTT.

The sample holds a few counts of this clone. The chain joins TRBV4-1 to TRBJ1-2; 8 nucleotides match TRBD1. CDR1 MGHRA and CDR2 YSYEKL come from the germline V gene. V was pared by 4 bases and J by 5 bases, with 6 bases of the junction left unmatched. The CDR3 length is 14 residues. The CDR3 DNA follows: TGCGCCAGCAGCCCAGCAGGGGGCTGGTATGGCTACACCTTC. Its protein product is CASSPAGGWYGYTF.

The rearrangement uses TRBV4-2 and TRBJ2-1; TRBD2 agrees at 12 bases. Germline V lookup: CDR1 LGHNA, CDR2 YNFKEQ. After removal of 0 bases from V and 6 bases from J, the junction contained 9 bases not matched to a gene. CDR3 length: 18 residues. The CDR3 DNA is TGTGCCAGCAGCCAAGATCCACTAGCGGGGGGACTAATCAATGAGCAGTTCTTC. Its protein is CASSQDPLAGGLINEQFF.

The CDR3 region is CATRLTETGNYEQYF. In nucleotides, the CDR3 is TGTGCCACCCGGCTAACCGAGACAGGGAACTACGAGCAGTACTTC. The chain joins TRBV15 to TRBJ2-7; 7 bases agree with TRBD1. The CDR3 is made up of 15 amino acids. CDR1 LNHNV and CDR2 YYDKDF come from the germline V gene (reference sequence). J gave up 3 bases and V 8 bases, and 13 bases lay outside the gene matches.

V and J are TRBV27 and TRBJ2-7; D uncertain. Germline V gene data show CDR1 as MNHEY and CDR2 as SMNVEV (reference sequence). The ends were cut back, 3 bases at V and 0 bases at J, with 18 bases in the middle. This CDR3 has 17 residues. CDR3 sequence reads: CASSFATSDYLSYEQYF. The CDR3 DNA follows: TGTGCCAGCAGTTTTGCTACTTCCGATTACCTCTCCTACGAGCAGTACTTC.

The V gene is TRBV5-4, the J gene TRBJ1-2, with TRBD1 as a possible D gene (6 bases). CDR3 length: 15 residues. Germline V gene data show CDR1 as SGHNT and CDR2 as YYREEE (reference sequence). Trimming took off 7 bases at V and 3 bases at J, with 19 bases between the two ends. CDR3 coding DNA: TGTGCCAGCGGCCCGCTGGGGGGGGCGGACTATGGCTACACCTTC. Its translation is CASGPLGGADYGYTF.

The J gene is TRBJ2-1, the V gene TRBV5-1, with D possibly being TRBD1 (6 bases). V dropped 1 base and J dropped 7 bases, with 15 bases sitting between them. The CDR3 runs 15 residues. Germline values: CDR1 SGHRS, CDR2 YFSETQ. In nucleotides, the CDR3 is TGCGCCAGCAGCTTGTTACCAGGGGTGGCAAATGAGCAGTTCTTC. Translated: CASSLLPGVANEQFF.

V usage is TRBV9 and J usage is TRBJ2-3; D possibly corresponds to TRBD2 (6 bases). From germline, CDR1 is SGDLS and CDR2 YYNGEE. This CDR3 contains 15 residues. V dropped 0 bases and J dropped 2 bases, with 10 bases sitting between them. The CDR3 coding sequence is TGTGCCAGCAGCGTAGGGGTAGCGGACACAGATACGCAGTATTTT. Translation gives CASSVGVADTDTQYF.

This chain links TRBV4-2 with TRBJ2-2; 13 bases are shared with TRBD2. Trimming at V came to 3 bases and at J to 3 bases, leaving 4 bases not matched to a gene. The CDR3 extends over 17 amino acids. Germline CDR1 reads LGHNA; CDR2 reads YNFKEQ. The CDR3 is CASSHSTSGRYTGELFF. In DNA form, the CDR3 reads TGTGCCAGCAGCCATTCGACTAGCGGGAGGTACACCGGGGAGCTGTTTTTT.

The chain carries TRBV18 and TRBJ2-6; 8 bases are a match to TRBD1. Germline V gene sequence: CDR1 KGHSH, CDR2 LQKENI. The CDR3 sequence is 17 residues long. V lost 5 bases, J lost 2 bases, and 8 bases stayed unmatched. CDR3 amino acids: CASSGGQGKAGANVLTF. The CDR3 nucleotides are TGTGCCAGCTCAGGCGGACAGGGAAAAGCTGGGGCCAACGTCCTGACTTTC.